This paragraph reports one T cell receptor beta chain. Its antigen is unidentified. This sample was included in a study of cytomegalovirus exposure and HLA in healthy donors. Study-wide points: A later analysis reportedly identified an Asian-associated ancestry cluster as carrying fewer N-insertions than the roughly 670-donor mean. For most TCR beta V segments, an earlier analysis put the productive rate at about 90% or about 30% of the time. Sequencing likely caused a cluster of highly shared sequence variants. Follow-up analysis later connected one missense variant in DCLRE1C with trimming of TCR beta V- and J-genes.

Use of 60 Vbeta and 13 Jbeta primers characterized the PCR. Some clones are missing from TCRdb's copy, which holds only in-frame ones; the method was immunoSEQ multiplex PCR. The sample lists 110,000 to 150,000 clones; roughly 80% were seen once. The CDR3 runs 13 residues. The germline CDR1 and CDR2 sequences are WNHNN and SYGVQD (reference sequence). V lost 8 bases and J lost 0, with 10 bases in between. The sequence derives from a woman in her thirties or forties in good health and CMV-seropositive. The chain joins TRBV10-1 to TRBJ1-1; D unresolved. The source material was PBMCs. The CDR3 is CASRKNMNTEAFF. For the CDR3, the DNA is TGCGCCAGCCGTAAGAACATGAACACTGAAGCTTTCTTT.